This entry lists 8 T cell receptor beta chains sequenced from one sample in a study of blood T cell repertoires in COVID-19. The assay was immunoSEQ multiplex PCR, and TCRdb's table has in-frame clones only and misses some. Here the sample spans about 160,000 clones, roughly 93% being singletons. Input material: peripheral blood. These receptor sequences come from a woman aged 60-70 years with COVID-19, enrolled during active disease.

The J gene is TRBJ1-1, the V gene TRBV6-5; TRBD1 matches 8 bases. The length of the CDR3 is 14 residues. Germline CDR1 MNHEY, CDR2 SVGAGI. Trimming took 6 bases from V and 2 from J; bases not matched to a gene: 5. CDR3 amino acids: CASRKGQGNTEAFF. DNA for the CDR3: TGTGCCAGCAGGAAAGGACAGGGAAACACTGAAGCTTTCTTT.

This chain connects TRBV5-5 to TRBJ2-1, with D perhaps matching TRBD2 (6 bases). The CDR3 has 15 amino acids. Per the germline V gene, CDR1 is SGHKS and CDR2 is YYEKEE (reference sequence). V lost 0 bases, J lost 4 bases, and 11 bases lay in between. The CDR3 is CASSLAPGTYNEQFF. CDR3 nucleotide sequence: TGTGCCAGCAGCTTGGCACCCGGGACTTACAATGAGCAGTTCTTC.

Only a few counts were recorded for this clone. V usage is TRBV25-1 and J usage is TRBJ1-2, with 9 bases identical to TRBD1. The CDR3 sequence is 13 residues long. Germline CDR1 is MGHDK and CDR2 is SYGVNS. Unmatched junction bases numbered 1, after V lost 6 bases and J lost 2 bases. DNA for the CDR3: TGTGCCAGCAGGGGACAGGGCAACTATGGCTACACCTTC. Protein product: CASRGQGNYGYTF.

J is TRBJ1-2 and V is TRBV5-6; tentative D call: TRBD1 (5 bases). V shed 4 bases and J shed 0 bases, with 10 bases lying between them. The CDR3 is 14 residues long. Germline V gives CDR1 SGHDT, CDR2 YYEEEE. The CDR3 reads CASSPQVSNYGYTF. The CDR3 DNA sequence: TGTGCCAGCAGCCCACAGGTATCTAACTATGGCTACACCTTC.

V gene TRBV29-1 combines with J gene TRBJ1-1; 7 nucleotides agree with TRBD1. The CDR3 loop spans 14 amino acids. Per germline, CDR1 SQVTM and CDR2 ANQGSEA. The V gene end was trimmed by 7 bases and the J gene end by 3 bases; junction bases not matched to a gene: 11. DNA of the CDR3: TGCAGCGCTTACAGGGGAGCTGTAGACACTGAAGCTTTCTTT. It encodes CSAYRGAVDTEAFF.

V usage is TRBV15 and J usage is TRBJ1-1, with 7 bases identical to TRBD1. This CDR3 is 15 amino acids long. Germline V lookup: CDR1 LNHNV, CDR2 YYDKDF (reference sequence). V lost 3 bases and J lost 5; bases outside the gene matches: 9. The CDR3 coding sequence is TGTGCCACCAGCAGCACACAGGGGCTGGGAACTGAAGCTTTCTTT. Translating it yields CATSSTQGLGTEAFF.

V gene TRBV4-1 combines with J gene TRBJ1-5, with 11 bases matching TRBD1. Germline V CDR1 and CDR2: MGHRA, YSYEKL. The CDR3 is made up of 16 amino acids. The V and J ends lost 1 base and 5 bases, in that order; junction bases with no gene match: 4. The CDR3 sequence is CASSQGWTGGDQPQHF. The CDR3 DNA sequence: TGCGCCAGCAGCCAAGGATGGACAGGGGGCGATCAGCCCCAGCATTTT.

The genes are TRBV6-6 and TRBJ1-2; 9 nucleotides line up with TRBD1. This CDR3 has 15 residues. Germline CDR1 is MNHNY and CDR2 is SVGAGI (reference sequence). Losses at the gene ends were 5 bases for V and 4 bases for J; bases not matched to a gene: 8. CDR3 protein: CASSLDRGGLYGYTF. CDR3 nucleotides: TGTGCCAGCAGTCTGGACAGGGGAGGACTCTATGGCTACACCTTC.